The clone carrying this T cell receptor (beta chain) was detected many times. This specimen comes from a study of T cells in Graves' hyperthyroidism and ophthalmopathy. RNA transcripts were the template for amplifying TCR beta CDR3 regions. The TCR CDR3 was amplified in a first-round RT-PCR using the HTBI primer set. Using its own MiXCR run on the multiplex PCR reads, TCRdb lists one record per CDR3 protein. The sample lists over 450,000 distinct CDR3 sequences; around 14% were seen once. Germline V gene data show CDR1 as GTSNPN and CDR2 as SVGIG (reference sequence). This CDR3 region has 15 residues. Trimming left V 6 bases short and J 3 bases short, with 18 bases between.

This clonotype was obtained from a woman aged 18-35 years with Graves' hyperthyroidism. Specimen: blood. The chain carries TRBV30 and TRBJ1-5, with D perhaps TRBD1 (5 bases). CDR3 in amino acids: CACSLGDGLNQPQHF. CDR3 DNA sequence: TGTGCCTGCTCTTTGGGGGACGGACTCAATCAGCCCCAGCATTTT.